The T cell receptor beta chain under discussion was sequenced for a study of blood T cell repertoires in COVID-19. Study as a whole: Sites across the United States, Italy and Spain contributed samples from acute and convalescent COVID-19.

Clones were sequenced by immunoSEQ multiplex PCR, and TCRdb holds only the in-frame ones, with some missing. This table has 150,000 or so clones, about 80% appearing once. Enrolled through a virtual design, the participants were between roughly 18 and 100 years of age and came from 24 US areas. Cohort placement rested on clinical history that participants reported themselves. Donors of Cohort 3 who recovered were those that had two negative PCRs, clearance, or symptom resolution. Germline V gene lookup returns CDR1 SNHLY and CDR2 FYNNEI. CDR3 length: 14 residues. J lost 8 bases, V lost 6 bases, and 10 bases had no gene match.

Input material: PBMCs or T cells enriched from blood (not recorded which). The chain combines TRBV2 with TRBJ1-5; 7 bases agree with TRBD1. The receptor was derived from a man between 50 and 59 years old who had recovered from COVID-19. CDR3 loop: CASRRTGSMEPQHF. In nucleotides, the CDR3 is TGTGCCAGCAGGAGGACAGGTAGTATGGAGCCCCAGCATTTT.